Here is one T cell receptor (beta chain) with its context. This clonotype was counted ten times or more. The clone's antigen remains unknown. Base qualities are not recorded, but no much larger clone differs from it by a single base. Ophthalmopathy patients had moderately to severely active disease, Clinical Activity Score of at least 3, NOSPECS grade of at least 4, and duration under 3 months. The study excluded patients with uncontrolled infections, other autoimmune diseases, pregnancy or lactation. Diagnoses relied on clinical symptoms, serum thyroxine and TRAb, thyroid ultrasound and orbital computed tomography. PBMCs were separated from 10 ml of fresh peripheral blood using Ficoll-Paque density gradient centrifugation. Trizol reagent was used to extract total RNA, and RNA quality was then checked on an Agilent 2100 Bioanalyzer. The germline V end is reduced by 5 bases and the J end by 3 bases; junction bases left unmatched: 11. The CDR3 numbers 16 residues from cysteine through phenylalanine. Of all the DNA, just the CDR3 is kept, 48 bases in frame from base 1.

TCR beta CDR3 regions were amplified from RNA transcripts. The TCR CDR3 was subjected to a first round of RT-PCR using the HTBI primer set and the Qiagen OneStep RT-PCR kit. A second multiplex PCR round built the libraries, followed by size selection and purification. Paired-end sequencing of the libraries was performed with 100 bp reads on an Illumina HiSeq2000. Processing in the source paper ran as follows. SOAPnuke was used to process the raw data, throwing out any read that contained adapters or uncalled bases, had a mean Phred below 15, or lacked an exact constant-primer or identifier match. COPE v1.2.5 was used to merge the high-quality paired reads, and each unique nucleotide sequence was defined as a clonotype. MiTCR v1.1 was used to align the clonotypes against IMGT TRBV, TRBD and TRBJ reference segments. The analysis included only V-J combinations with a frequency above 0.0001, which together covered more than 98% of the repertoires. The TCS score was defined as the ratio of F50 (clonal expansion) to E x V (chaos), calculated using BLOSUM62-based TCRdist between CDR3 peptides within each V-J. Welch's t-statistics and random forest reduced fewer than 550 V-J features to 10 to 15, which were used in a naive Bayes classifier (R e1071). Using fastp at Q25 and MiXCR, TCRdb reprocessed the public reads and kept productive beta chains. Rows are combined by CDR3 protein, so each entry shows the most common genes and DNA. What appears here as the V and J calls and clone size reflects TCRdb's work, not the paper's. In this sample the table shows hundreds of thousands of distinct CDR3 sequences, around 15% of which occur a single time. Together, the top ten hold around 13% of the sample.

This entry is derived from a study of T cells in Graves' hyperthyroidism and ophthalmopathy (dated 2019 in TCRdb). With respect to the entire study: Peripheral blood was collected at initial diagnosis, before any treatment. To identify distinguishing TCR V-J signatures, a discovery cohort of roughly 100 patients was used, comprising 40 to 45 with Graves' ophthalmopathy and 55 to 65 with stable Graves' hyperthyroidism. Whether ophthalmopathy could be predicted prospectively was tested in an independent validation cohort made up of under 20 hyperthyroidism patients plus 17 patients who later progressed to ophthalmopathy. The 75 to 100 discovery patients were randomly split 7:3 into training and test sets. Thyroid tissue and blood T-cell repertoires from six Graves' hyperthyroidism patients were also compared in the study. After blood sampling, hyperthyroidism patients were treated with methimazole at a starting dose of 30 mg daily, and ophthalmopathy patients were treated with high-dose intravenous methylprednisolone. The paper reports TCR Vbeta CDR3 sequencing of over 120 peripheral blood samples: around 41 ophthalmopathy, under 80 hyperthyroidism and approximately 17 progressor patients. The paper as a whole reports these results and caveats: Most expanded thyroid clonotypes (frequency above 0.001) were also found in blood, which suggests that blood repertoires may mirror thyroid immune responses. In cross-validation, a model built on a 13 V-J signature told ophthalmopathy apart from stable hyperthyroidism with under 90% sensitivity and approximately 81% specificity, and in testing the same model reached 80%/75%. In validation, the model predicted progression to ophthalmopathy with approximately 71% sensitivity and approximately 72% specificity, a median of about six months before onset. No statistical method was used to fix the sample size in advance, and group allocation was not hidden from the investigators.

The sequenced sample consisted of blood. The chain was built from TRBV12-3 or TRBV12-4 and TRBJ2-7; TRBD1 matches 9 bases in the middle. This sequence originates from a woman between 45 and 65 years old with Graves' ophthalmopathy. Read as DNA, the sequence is TGTGCCAGCAGTCTTATCCCGGGACAGGGTCTCTACGAGCAGTACTTC. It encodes CASSLIPGQGLYEQYF.